The clone carrying this TCR beta chain was picked up a small number of times. As yet, its antigen is unknown. This entry comes from a study of spatial heterogeneity in lung cancer. Study context: Sequence detection consistently recorded a greater number of beta-chain than alpha-chain sequences. Study-level results: Among blood samples, ubiquitous expanded tumor TCRs appeared more at resection than at follow-up.

Each TCR cDNA molecule carried a unique molecular identifier. TCRdb reanalysed the 5' RACE reads using MiXCR and keeps one entry per CDR3 protein. Of several thousand distinct CDR3 sequences in the sample, about 26% were seen once. The time point here: blood at routine non-recurrence follow-up after resection. Whole RNA obtained from tumor, nontumor lung or frozen PBMC underwent sequencing without sorting. J gave up 7 bases and V 4 bases, and 6 bases lay outside the gene matches. The germline gives CDR1 SQVTM, CDR2 ANQGSEA. The CDR3 sequence is 12 residues long. The TCR was taken from a male donor with early-stage non-small cell lung cancer. Sample: PBMCs, taken at follow-up. The V and J genes are TRBV29-1 and TRBJ2-5; 7 positions match TRBD2. The CDR3 bases are TGCAGCGTTGTGCGGGAGAGGGCGACCCAGTACTTC. It codes for CSVVRERATQYF.